The clone carrying this T cell receptor beta chain was detected ten times or more. The antigen remains undetermined. Germline-derived CDR1 and CDR2 are LGHNA and YSLEER. Trimming took 0 bases from V and 4 from J; bases not matched to a gene: 6. This CDR3 is built from 16 residues. The data stem from a study of molecular identifiers for immune sequencing clone quantification. Study-wide points: Spike-in Jurkat TCR RNA from a single cell reportedly registered among 900,000 to 1,000,000 naive cells. With a barcode shared among identical TCR molecules, highly expanded clone sizes could be underestimated.

TCRdb analysed the PCR reads with MiXCR anew, one entry per CDR3 protein. The sample holds about 320,000 distinct CDR3 sequences; around a fifth are singletons and the top ten take 0.7% to 0.9%. The chain recombines TRBV4-3 with TRBJ1-1; 9 bases are shared with TRBD1. The origin of this receptor is a human donor in good health. Some libraries in this study had Jurkat cell RNA spiked in. The specimen sequenced was naive CD8+ T cells from blood, with Jurkat cell RNA spiked in. Sample subset: FACS-sorted CD8+CD4-CCR7+CD45RA+ naive T cells. The CDR3 nucleotides read TGCGCCAGCAGCCAAGAGTGGACAGGGGATCGCACTGAAGCTTTCTTT. This translates into CASSQEWTGDRTEAFF.